This T cell receptor beta chain was sequenced in a study of cytomegalovirus exposure and HLA in healthy donors. Findings and caveats of the study: In the roughly 130 validation repertoires, a later analysis found that first-cohort TCR clusters tended to co-occur. Listed as cytomegalovirus-associated were over 150 TCR beta chains. Using the classifier, cytomegalovirus status was reportedly diagnosed with high specificity and sensitivity. In vitro testing confirmed a few CMV-associated chains as specific for CMV antigens.

Details on this clone: What it binds is unknown.

Sequencing used immunoSEQ multiplex PCR; TCRdb keeps in-frame clones, though not all of them. The table shows a few hundred thousand clones, with around 86% occurring only once. V shed 0 bases and J shed 8 bases, with 19 bases lying between them. From germline, CDR1 is SGHDN and CDR2 FVKESK. This CDR3 has 16 amino acids. The J gene is TRBJ1-2, the V gene TRBV14; D is ambiguous. This clonotype was sampled from a woman aged 18-35 years in good health and CMV-seronegative. The sequencing input was PBMCs. As DNA, the CDR3 is TGTGCCAGCAGCCAAGATGAGTTAGGGAGGCTGAAGGGCTACACCTTC. The encoded protein is CASSQDELGRLKGYTF.